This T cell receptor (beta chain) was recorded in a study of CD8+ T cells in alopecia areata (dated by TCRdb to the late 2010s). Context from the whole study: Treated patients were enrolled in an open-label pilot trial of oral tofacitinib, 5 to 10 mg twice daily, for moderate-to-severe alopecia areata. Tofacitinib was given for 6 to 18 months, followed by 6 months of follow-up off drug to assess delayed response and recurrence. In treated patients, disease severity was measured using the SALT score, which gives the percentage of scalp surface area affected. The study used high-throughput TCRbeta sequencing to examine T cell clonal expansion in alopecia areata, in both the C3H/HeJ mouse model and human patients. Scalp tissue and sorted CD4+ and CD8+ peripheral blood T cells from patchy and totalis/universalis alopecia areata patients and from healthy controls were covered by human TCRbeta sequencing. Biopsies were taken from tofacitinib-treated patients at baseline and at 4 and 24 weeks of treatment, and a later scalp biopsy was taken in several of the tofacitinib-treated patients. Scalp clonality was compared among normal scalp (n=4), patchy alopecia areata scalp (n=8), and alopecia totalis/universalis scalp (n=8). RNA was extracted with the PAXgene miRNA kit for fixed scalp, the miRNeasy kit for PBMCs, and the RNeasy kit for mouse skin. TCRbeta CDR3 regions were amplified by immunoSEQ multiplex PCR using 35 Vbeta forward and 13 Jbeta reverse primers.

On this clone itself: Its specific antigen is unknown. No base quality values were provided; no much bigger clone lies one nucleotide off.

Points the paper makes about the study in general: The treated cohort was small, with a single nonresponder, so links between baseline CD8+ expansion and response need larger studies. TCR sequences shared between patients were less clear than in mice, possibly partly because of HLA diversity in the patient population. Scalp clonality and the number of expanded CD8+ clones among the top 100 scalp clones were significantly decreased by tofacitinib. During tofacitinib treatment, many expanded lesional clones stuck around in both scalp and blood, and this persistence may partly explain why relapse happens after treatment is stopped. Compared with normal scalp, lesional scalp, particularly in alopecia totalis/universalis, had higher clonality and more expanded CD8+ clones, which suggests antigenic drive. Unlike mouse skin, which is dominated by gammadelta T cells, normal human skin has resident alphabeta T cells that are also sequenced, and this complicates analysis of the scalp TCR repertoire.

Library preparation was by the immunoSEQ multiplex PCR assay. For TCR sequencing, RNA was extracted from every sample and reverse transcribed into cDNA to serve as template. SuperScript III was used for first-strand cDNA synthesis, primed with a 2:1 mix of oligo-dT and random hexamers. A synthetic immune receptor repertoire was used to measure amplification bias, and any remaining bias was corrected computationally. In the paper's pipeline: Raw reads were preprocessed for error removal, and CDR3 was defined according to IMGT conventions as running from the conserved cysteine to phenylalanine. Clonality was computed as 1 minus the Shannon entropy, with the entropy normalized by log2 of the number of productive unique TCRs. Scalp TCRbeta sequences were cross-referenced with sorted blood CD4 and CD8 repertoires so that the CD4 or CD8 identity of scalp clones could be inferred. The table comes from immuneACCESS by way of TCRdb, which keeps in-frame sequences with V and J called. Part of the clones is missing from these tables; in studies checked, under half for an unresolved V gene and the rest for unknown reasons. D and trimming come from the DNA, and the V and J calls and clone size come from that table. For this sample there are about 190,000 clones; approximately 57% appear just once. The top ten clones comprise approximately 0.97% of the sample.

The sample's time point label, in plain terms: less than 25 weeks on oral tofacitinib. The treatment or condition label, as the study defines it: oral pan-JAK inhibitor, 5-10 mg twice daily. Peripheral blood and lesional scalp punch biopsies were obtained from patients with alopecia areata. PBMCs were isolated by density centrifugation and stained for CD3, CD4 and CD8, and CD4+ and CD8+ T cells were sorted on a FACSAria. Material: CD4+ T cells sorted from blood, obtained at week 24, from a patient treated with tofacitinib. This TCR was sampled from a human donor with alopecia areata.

CDR3 sequence: CSVEVQDIQYF. The DNA sequence follows: TGCAGCGTTGAAGTCCAGGACATTCAGTACTTC. The chain joins TRBV29-1 to TRBJ2-4, with the identity of the D gene unclear. V is cut by 1 base and J by 8 bases, and the space between the germline ends is 6 bases. Looking up the germline V gene yields CDR1 SQVTM and CDR2 ANQGSEA. The CDR3 numbers 11 residues from cysteine through phenylalanine. Only CDR3 DNA is held: 33 bases, read in frame from base 1.